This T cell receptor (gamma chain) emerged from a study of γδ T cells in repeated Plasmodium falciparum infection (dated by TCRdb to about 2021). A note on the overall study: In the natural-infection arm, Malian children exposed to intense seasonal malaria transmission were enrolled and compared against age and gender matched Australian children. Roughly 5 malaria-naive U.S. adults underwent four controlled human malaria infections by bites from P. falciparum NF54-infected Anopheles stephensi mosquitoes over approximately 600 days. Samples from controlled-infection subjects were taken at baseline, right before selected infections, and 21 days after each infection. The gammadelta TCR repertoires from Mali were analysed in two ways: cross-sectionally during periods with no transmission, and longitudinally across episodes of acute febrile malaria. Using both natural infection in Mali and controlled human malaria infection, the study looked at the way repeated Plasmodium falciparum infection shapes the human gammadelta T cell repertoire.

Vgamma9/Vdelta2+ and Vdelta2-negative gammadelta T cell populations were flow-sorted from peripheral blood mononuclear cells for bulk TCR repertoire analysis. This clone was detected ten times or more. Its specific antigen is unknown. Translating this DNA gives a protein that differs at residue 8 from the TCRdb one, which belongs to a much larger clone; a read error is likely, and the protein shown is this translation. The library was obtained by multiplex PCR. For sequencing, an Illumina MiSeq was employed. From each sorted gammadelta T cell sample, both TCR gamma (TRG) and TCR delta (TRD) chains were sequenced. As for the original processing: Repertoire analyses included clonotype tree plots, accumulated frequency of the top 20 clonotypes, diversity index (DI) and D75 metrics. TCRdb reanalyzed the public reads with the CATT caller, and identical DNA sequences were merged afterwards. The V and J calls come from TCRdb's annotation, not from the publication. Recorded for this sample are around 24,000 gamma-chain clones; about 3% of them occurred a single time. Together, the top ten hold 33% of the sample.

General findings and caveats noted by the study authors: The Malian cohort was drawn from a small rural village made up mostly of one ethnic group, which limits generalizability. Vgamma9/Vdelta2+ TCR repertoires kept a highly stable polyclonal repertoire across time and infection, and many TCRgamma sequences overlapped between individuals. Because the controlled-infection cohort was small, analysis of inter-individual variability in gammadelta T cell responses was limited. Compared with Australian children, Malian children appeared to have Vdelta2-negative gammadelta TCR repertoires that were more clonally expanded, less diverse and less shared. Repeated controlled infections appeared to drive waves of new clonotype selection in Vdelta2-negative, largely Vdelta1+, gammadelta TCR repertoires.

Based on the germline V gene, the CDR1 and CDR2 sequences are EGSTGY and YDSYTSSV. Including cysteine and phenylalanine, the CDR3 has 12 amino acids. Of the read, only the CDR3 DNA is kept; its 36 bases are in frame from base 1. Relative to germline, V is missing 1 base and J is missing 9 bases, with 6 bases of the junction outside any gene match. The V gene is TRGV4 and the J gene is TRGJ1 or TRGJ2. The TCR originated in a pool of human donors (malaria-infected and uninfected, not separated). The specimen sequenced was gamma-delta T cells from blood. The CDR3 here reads CATWDGQCKKLF. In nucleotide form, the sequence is TGTGCCACCTGGGATGGACAATGTAAGAAACTCTTT.